The present T cell receptor (beta chain) was sequenced within a study of a mutant IDH1 vaccine in newly diagnosed glioma. Study details: Every participant had undergone radiotherapy, temozolomide, or both before, and most underwent both.

As to time point: week 47, end of study. All doses held 300 ug of mutant IDH1 20-mer peptide, with topical imiquimod. On this clone itself: Its specificity is unknown.

Points from the study as a whole: Among all patients, vaccine-induced immune responses occurred in over 80%.

The data were produced by immunoSEQ multiplex PCR, yet TCRdb's version contains in-frame clones alone and is incomplete. The sample contains about 52,000 clones, 76% of which appear only once. The CDR3 extends over 19 amino acids. This receptor was identified in a woman aged 40 to 50 with glioma. Some clones in this sample may be carry-over from other donors' samples. The chain employs TRBV21-1 and TRBJ2-5; the DNA was not compared with TRBD2, the D call given in the table. TRBV21-1 is shown as a pseudogene. This sample comprised PBMCs, obtained from a glioma patient whose treatment included an IDH1 peptide vaccine. For the CDR3, the DNA is TGTGCCAGCAGCAACCAACCGTATCCGCACACACGGAGACAAGAGACCCAGTACTTC. It codes for CASSNQPYPHTRRQETQYF.